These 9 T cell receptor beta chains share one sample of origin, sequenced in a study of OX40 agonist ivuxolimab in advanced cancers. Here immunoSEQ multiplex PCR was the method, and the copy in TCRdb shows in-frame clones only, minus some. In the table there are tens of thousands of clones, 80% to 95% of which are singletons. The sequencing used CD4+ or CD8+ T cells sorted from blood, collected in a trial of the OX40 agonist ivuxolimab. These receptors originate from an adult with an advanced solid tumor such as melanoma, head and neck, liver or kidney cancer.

The CDR3: CAWGASGYYNEQFF. As DNA, the CDR3 is TGTGCCTGGGGAGCTAGCGGTTACTACAATGAGCAGTTCTTC. V and J are TRBV30 and TRBJ2-1; 7 bases agree with TRBD2. The length of the CDR3 is 14 residues. Germline V gene data show CDR1 as GTSNPN and CDR2 as SVGIG (reference sequence). With 5 bases clipped from V and 3 bases from J, the junction kept 7 bases outside the gene matches.

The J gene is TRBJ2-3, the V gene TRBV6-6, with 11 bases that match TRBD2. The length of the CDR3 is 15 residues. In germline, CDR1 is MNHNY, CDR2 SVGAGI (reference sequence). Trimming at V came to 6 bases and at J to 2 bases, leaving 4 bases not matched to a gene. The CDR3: CASSQTSGTTDTQYF. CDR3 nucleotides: TGTGCCAGCAGCCAGACTAGCGGGACCACAGATACGCAGTATTTT.

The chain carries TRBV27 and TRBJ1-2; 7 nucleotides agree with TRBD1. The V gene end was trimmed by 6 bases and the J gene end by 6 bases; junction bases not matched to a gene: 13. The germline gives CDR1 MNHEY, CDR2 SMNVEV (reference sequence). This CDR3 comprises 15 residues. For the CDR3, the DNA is TGTGCCAGCAGAGCCACCGGGACAGCGCACCATGGCTACACCTTC. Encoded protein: CASRATGTAHHGYTF.

The CDR3 loop reads CASRKIMWGNDIQYF. The CDR3 nucleotides read TGTGCCAGCAGAAAAATTATGTGGGGAAACGACATTCAGTACTTC. The rearrangement joins TRBV28 to TRBJ2-4, with D uncertain. The CDR3 runs 15 residues. Trimming pared 6 bases from V and 8 bases from J, leaving 20 bases between. CDR1 is MDHEN, CDR2 SYDVKM, per germline.

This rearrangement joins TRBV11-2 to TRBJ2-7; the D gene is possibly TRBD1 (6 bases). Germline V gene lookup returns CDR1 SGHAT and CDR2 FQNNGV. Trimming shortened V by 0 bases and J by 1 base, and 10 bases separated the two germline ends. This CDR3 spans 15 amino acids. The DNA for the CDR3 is TGTGCCAGCAGCTTAGATTGGCAGGGGTCCTACGAGCAGTACTTC. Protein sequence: CASSLDWQGSYEQYF.

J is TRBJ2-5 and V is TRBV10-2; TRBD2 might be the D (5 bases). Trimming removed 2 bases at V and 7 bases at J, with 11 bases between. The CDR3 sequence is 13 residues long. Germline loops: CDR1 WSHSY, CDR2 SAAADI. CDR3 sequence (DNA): TGCGCCAGCAGTGAGGCCCACCGGGGGACCCAGTACTTC. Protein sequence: CASSEAHRGTQYF.

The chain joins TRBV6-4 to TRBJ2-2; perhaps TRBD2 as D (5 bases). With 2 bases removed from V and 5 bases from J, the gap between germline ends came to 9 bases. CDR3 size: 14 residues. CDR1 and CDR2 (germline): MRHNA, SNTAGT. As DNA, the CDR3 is TGTGCCAGCAGTGACAGTAGGGAGACCGGGGAGCTGTTTTTT. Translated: CASSDSRETGELFF.

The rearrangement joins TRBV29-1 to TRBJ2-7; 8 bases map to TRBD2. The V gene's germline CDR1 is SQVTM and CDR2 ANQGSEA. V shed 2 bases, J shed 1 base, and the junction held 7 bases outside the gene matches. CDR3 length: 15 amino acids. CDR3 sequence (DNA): TGCAGCGTTGAAACTCCACGGGAGGGTTCCTACGAGCAGTACTTC. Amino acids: CSVETPREGSYEQYF.

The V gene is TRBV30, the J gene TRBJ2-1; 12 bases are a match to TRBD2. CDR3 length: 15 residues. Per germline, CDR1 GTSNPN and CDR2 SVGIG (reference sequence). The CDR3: CAEQDPGLAGGEQFF. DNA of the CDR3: TGTGCGGAACAGGACCCGGGACTAGCGGGTGGTGAGCAGTTCTTC.